One T cell receptor beta chain is described in this entry. This clone was observed a single time. Its antigen target is currently unknown. No per-base quality is available; no much larger clone lies one base away. The source of the sample is a study of cytomegalovirus exposure and HLA in healthy donors (dated by TCRdb to the late 2010s). Concerning the study at large: In an earlier analysis of several hundred of the donors, about 260 Gb of sequence data and 95 million to 130 million unique TCR beta sequences from approximately 180 million T cells were reported. A later genetic analysis used genome-wide SNP genotypes for about 60% of the roughly 700 donors, treating that subset as a discovery cohort. Along with the approximately 670-subject first cohort, a separate validation cohort of about 110 different subjects was used. High-throughput TCR immunosequencing, statistical association of individual TCRs with disease status, and machine learning were combined to predict cytomegalovirus infection status. Donor age, sex, ethnicity and CMV serostatus were compiled alongside the repertoire data. Five DR-DQ haplotypes were handled as single units for association and clustering because linkage in the cohort was strong. Rather than drawing on any new phenotypic data, the later analysis identified candidate immune exposures from TCR beta sequences and the way those sequences occurred across donors. On average, around 240,000 unique TCR beta nucleotide sequences were sequenced per donor among about 400 genotyped donors of the cohort, with 15% to 20% of those sequences being non-productive. An early release covering some 640 HLA-typed donors comprised about 300 gigabases of sequencing data and some 79 million unique TCR sequences. Of the 300 to 500 genotyped donors, over 80% were placed in the genetic ancestry cluster associated with self-reported Caucasian donors. The study profiled the T cell repertoires of fewer than 850 subjects by immunosequencing and related them to cytomegalovirus serostatus. All discovery cohort repertoires had been generated using a single sequencing platform. HLA typing covered class I and class II loci at four-digit resolution. In a later analysis, previously published TCR beta repertoires from hundreds of donors were re-analyzed and high-resolution HLA genotyping was added so that TCR occurrence patterns could be studied. Typing coverage differed by locus: A, B, C, DRB1 and DQB1 were typed in about 629-640 donors, DQA1 in about 500, DPA1 in 600 to 610, and DPB1 in approximately 450. In an earlier analysis of a few hundred of the donors, high-throughput TCR beta sequencing was used to judge whether each TCR beta V gene segment behaved as functional or pseudogenic. The aim of the study was to test whether cataloging public T cell receptors could identify signatures of past pathogen exposure.

The cysteine opens and the phenylalanine closes a CDR3 of 13 amino acids. The sequence is cut down to CDR3 DNA, 39 bases in frame from base 1. The trim is 2 bases for V and 5 bases for J, with a gap of 12 bases between the germline ends. As encoded in the germline V gene (reference sequence), CDR1 is GTSNPN while CDR2 is SVGIG. Overall study results and their limits: Assigning TCR associations to individual alleles was difficult when HLA alleles, especially DR and DQ, strongly co-occurred. In an earlier analysis of a few hundred of the donors, most TCR beta V segments were observed in productive rearrangements about 87% or about 30% of the time, broadly matching IMGT annotations. This cohort had only TCR beta chains sequenced, and the lack of alpha or paired-chain data limited which features could be detected. Because counts were too low, some 17 rarely observed V segments, including chromosome 9 orphons, were left out of the earlier analysis of some 640 of the donors. Compared with equally common non-associated chains, HLA-associated TCR beta chains in a later analysis were more clonally expanded and had lower generation probabilities. A later analysis reported that several top co-occurrence clusters appeared linked to parvovirus B19, influenza, CMV and Epstein-Barr virus. Because the 87-base-pair reads could not distinguish some IMGT-functional V segments, including TRBV6-2 and TRBV6-3, those segments were excluded. In a later genetic analysis, fewer N-insertions in productive TCRs were reported among donors in an Asian-associated ancestry cluster than the roughly 670-donor mean. Roughly uniform sequencing depth across donors was assumed in presence/absence analyses, although this assumption may not hold. Correlated functional status among segregating V segments might reflect linkage disequilibrium, but an unknown experimental factor could not be ruled out. According to the authors, the approach could potentially be generalized to other disease states and immunological phenotypes. A total of fewer than 200 TCR beta chains were listed by the study as associated with cytomegalovirus. Most CMV-associated TCR beta chains appeared to be HLA-restricted in a later analysis, and the HLA associations seemed to be driven largely by CMV exposure. For the cohort, immune exposure information was limited to CMV serostatus. A later genetic analysis associated a missense DCLRE1C variant with V-gene and J-gene trimming of TCR beta chains, and an independent cohort replicated the association. The classifier was reported to diagnose cytomegalovirus status with high specificity and sensitivity in both the original and validation cohorts. A later analysis associated 16,951 TCR beta sequences with specific HLA alleles at a false discovery rate of 0.05. In a later analysis, the rate of TCR association differed among HLA loci, with DRB1 alleles having the most associated TCRs and HLA-C alleles having the fewest. A cluster of highly shared sequence variants was judged likely to be a technical artifact of the sequencing pipeline. Three of the identified cytomegalovirus-associated TCR beta chains were confirmed in vitro to be specific for cytomegalovirus antigens. Because HLA typing was missing for some donors at each locus, association tests included only the typed subset. While some public TCRs were present in many individuals, most TCR sequences turned up only very rarely across donors. A further reported finding was that TCR beta sequences accurately predicted the HLA-A and HLA-B alleles for most subjects in the first cohort.

To prepare the library, the immunoSEQ multiplex PCR assay was applied. A mixture of 60 forward primers for TCR Vbeta segments and 13 reverse primers for TCR Jbeta segments was used in the multiplex PCR. The CDR3 region of rearranged TCR beta genes was amplified from genomic DNA by a multiplex PCR assay. On the Illumina HiSeq System, the amplified TCR beta libraries were sequenced as 87-base-pair reads. Per the authors' processing: A later analysis tallied some 79 million unique TCR beta chains across the 550 to 850 repertoires, and about 12 million of those chains were shared by two or more donors. Raw reads were error-corrected and collapsed into unique sequences with a nearest-neighbor algorithm that merged closely related sequences to remove PCR and sequencing errors. To assign V, D and J gene segments, CDR3 sequences were aligned to IMGT reference sequences. For a sequence to be retained, a match of at least six nucleotides was required to both a V gene segment and a J gene segment. Rearrangements were classified as productive when the CDR3 lacked stop codons and remained in frame with V and J, and all other rearrangements were classified as non-productive. Following IMGT convention, CDR3 was defined as the stretch from the second conserved V-encoded cysteine up to the conserved J-encoded phenylalanine. The earlier analysis of 587 of the donors excluded any sequence lacking an unambiguous match to a single V gene segment. An earlier analysis of several hundred of the donors called V segments functional above 56.7% productive rearrangements and segregating when the between-donor standard deviation exceeded 5%. A statistical classification framework was developed to diagnose cytomegalovirus status using the catalog of TCR beta chain sequences. In a later analysis, V and J genes were assigned by comparing TCR nucleotide sequences against IMGT/GENE-DB human TR gene sequences. In a later analysis, CDR3 sequences and most-parsimonious VDJ recombination scenarios were assigned using the TCRdist pipeline. In a later analysis, each TCR beta chain was defined by its CDR3 amino acid sequence together with its V-gene family, and reads without a unique V-gene family were excluded. In a later analysis, 500 to 700 highly shared, low-generation-probability nucleotide sequences were removed to address suspected cross-contamination and a sequencing artifact. In a later analysis, a clonal expansion index for each public chain was calculated from normalized within-repertoire ranks of inferred template counts. Generation probabilities in a later analysis came from a VDJ recombination model fitted to out-of-frame rearrangements, and those results were checked against IGoR. Hypergeometric tests were used in a later analysis to score TCR-TCR, TCR-HLA and TCR-CMV co-occurrence, with a repertoire-size bias correction applied to the TCR pairs. A later analysis estimated false discovery rates by permuting HLA or CMV assignments 20 times. In a later analysis, co-occurring TCRs were grouped using DBSCAN, with TCRdist sequence similarity added in when clustering inside HLA-allele-positive subsets. Co-occurrence clustering excluded repertoires with fewer than 30,000 or more than 120,000 public chains, plus five with anomalous nucleotide sharing. The table was pulled from immuneACCESS by TCRdb, which kept in-frame rearrangements only. Such tables lose some clones; where checked, under half of the loss comes from unresolved V genes, and the rest has no known cause. That table is the source of V, J and clone size, and D and trimming were worked out from the DNA. This sample comprises approximately 82,000 clones, roughly 72% of them detected only once. Roughly 6.1% of the sample is held by the ten biggest clonotypes.

The cohort consisted of 650 to 850 healthy bone marrow donors. At the time of sampling, all cohort members were nominally healthy, though unrecorded immune exposures were likely present. The donor was CMV seropositive and was included in the group of about 290 seropositive cohort members. Every donor gave a peripheral blood sample, and the peripheral blood mononuclear cells from that sample were used for TCR beta sequencing. Genomic DNA extraction from the blood cell samples was performed with the Qiagen DNeasy Blood Extraction Kit. This receptor was obtained from a woman between 50 and 59 years old in good health and CMV-seropositive. The rearranged chain carries TRBV30 and TRBJ2-5, and perhaps TRBD2 as D gene, on 7 matching bases. Sequenced input: PBMCs. The nucleotide sequence is TGTGCCTGGAGTCGGGGGGCTTGGGAGACCCAGTACTTC. The translation is CAWSRGAWETQYF.